The rows below give T cell receptor beta chains drawn from one sample of a study of blood T cell repertoires in COVID-19. Produced via immunoSEQ multiplex PCR; TCRdb's table is partial and in-frame only. The sample contains about 98,000 clones, roughly 82% of which appear only once. Sequencing was carried out using peripheral blood. These receptor sequences come from an elderly man with acute or convalescent COVID-19. The CDR3 runs from the conserved cysteine through the conserved F or W.

v_gene	j_gene	len	CDR3aa
TRBV9	TRBJ2-7	15	CASSVGGSESYEQYF
TRBV7-2	TRBJ2-1	16	CASSRSGQGGNNEQFF
TRBV9	TRBJ2-1	15	CASSVDSGVYNEQFF
TRBV19	TRBJ1-4	15	CACSHEGVGEEKLFF
TRBV12-5	TRBJ1-3	18	CASGDPGQGANPGNTIYF
TRBV18	TRBJ2-2	15	CASSPPRTSGGELFF
TRBV6-2/TRBV6-3	TRBJ1-1	14	CASSYFAGNTEAFF
TRBV7-7	TRBJ2-2	15	CASSATDSNTGELFF
TRBV5-1	TRBJ2-7	14	CASSSTGVSYEQYF
TRBV30	TRBJ1-2	13	CAWSEVRGNGYTF
TRBV2	TRBJ2-1	13	CASLSGRSNEQFF
TRBV11-2	TRBJ2-3	17	CASSFLGWRGSTDTQYF
TRBV27	TRBJ2-3	14	CASSFGRTPGTQYF
TRBV5-1	TRBJ1-4	15	CASSLSGQSNEKLFF
TRBV5-1	TRBJ2-1	18	CASSLRSGGAFQPNEQFF
TRBV28	TRBJ1-5	16	CASSSYRGLGNQPQHF
TRBV5-1	TRBJ1-4	15	CASSGTGGTNEKLFF
TRBV10-3	TRBJ1-2	14	CATLPGQGYSGYTF
TRBV6-1	TRBJ2-7	12	CASSRDAYEQYF
TRBV6-5	TRBJ1-1	14	CASLLRTGGTEAFF
TRBV9	TRBJ2-1	18	CASSVAEVAGGLGNEQFF
TRBV18	TRBJ1-5	14	CASSLQARNQPQHF
TRBV5-5	TRBJ2-1	17	CASSLEWTGVSMNEQFF
TRBV24-1	TRBJ2-7	13	CATSPTGANEQYF
TRBV14	TRBJ2-3	16	CASSPGLAGVVDTQYF
TRBV25-1	TRBJ2-3	13	CATGLPITDTQYF
TRBV11-3	TRBJ2-7	15	CASSSTSGLPYEQYF
TRBV7-8	TRBJ1-6	18	CASSSRQVESSYNSPLHF
TRBV7-2	TRBJ2-7	17	CASSLGLADRLRYEQYF
TRBV6-5	TRBJ2-5	14	CASEMQGGLPTQYF
TRBV7-9	TRBJ1-4	14	CASSRGTGDEKLFF
TRBV11-2	TRBJ2-7	17	CASSLDLRASGGGEQYF
TRBV2	TRBJ1-1	14	CASSPTGGAARAFF